This T cell receptor (beta chain) comes out of a study of cytomegalovirus exposure and HLA in healthy donors. Study-level findings and limits: In a later analysis, DRB1 alleles had the most associated TCRs; HLA-C alleles the fewest.

Comment on this clone: Its antigen is unknown.

This PCR relied on a set of 60 Vbeta primers and 13 Jbeta primers. The table came from immunoSEQ multiplex PCR; TCRdb's copy has only in-frame clones and leaves some out. This sample's table reports 150,000 to 200,000 clones. Trimming pared 4 bases from V and 1 base from J, leaving 7 bases between. CDR1 LNHDA and CDR2 SQIVND come from the germline V gene (reference sequence). The CDR3 runs 13 residues. Sample: PBMCs. This chain uses TRBV19 with TRBJ1-1; no firm D call. This clonotype was obtained from an older woman in good health and CMV-seronegative. In DNA, the CDR3 is TGTGCCAGTAGTACAACACCGAACACTGAAGCTTTCTTT. Translating gives CASSTTPNTEAFF.